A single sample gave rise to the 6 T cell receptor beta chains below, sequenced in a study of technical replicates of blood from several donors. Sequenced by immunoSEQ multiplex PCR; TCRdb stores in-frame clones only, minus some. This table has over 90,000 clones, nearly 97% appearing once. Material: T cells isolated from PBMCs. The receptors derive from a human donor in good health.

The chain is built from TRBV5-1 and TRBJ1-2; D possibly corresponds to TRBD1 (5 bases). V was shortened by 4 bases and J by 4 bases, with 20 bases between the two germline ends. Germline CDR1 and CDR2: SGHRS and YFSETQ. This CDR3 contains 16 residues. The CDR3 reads CASSLTSDGAAYGYTF. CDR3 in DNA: TGCGCCAGCAGCCTTACATCAGATGGGGCAGCCTATGGCTACACCTTC. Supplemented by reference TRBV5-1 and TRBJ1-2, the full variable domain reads KAGVTQTPRYLIKTRGQQVTLSCSPISGHRSVSWYQQTPGQGLQFLFEYFSETQRNKGNFPGRFSGRQFSNSRSEMNVSTLELGDSALYLCASSLTSDGAAYGYTFGSGTRLTVV.

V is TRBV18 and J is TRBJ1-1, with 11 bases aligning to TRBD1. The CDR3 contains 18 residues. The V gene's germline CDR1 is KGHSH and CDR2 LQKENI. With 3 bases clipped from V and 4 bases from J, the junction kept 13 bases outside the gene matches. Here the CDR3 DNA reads TGTGCCAGCTCACCGCGCCTGGGACGGGGACAGGGGGTCACTGAAGCTTTCTTT. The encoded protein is CASSPRLGRGQGVTEAFF. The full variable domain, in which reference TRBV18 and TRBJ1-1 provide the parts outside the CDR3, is NAGVMQNPRHLVRRRGQEARLRCSPMKGHSHVYWYRQLPEEGLKFMVYLQKENIIDESGMPKERFSAEFPKEGPSILRIQQVVRGDSAAYFCASSPRLGRGQGVTEAFFGQGTRLTVV.

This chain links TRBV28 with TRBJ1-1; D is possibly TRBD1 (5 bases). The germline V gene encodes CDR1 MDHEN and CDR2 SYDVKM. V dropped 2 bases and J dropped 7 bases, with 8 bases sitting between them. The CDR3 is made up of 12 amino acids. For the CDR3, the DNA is TGTGCCAGCAGTTTAGCCGACAGTGAAGCTTTCTTT. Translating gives CASSLADSEAFF.

CDR3 in DNA: TGTGCCAGCAGCCAGACTAGCTACGAGCAGTACTTC. Translation gives CASSQTSYEQYF. The chain uses TRBV27 and TRBJ2-7, with a possible D match to TRBD2 (6 bases). V was cut by 6 bases and J by 3 bases, with 9 bases left in between. Germline loops: CDR1 MNHEY, CDR2 SMNVEV (reference sequence). The CDR3 runs 12 residues.

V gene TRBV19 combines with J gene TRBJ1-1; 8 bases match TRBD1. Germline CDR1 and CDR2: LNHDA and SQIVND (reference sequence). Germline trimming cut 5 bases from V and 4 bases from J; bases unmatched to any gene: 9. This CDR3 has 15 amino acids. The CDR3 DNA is TGTGCCAGTAGTTTGTACAGGGGGTCGAGCACTGAAGCTTTCTTT. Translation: CASSLYRGSSTEAFF.

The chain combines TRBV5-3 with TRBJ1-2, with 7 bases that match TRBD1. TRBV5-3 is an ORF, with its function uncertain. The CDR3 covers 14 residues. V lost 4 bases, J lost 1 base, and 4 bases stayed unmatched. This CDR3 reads CARSTDRYNYGYTF. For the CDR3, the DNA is TGTGCCAGAAGCACGGACAGGTATAACTATGGCTACACCTTC.